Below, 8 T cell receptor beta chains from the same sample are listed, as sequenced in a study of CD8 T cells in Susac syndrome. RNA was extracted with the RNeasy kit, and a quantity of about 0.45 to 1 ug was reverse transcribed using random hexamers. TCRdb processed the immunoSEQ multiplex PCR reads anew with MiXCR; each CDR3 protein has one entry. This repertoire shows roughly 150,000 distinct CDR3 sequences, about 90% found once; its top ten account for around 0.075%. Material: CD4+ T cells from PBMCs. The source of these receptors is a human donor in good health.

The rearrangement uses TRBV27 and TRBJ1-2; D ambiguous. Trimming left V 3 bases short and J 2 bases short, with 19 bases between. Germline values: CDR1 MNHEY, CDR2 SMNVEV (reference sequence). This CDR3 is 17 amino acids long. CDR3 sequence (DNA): TGTGCCAGCAGTTTCATGGGTGGCGGCAGAGGGAACTATGGCTACACCTTC. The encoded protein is CASSFMGGGRGNYGYTF.

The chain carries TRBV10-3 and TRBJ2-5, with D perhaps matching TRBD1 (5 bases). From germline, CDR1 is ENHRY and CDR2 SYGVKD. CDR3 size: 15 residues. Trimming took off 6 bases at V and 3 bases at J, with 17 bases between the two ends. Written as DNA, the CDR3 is TGTGCCATCAGCAAAGCCAGGGATACTGAAGAGACCCAGTACTTC. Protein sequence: CAISKARDTEETQYF.

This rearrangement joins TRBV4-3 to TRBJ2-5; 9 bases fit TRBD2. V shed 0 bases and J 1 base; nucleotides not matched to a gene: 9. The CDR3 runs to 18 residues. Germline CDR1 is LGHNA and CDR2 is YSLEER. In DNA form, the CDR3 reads TGCGCCAGCAGCCAAGATGGACCCAGCGGGGGGTCCCAAGAGACCCAGTACTTC. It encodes CASSQDGPSGGSQETQYF.

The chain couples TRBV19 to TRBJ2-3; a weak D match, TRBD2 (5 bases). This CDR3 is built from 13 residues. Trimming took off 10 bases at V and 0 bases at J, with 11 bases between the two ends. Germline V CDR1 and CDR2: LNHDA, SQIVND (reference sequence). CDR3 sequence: CATRGLSTDTQYF. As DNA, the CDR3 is TGTGCCACCAGAGGGCTTAGCACAGATACGCAGTATTTT.

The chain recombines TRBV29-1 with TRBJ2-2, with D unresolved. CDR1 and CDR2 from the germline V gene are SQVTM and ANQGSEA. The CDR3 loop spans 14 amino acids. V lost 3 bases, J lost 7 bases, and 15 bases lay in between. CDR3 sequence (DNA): TGCAGCGTTGATGTAGAGGTTGACATCGGGGAGCTGTTTTTT. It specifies CSVDVEVDIGELFF.

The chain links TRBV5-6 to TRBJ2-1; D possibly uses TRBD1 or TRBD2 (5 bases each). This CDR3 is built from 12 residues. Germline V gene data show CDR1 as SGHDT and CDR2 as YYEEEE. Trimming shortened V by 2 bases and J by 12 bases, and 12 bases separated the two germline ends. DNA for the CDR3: TGTGCCAGCAGCTTTCGGGGCGGAGGGCAGTTCTTC. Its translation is CASSFRGGGQFF.

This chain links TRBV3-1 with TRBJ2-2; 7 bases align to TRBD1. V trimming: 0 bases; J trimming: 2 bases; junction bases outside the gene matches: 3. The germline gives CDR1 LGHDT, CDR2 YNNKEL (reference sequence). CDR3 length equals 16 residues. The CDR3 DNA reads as TGTGCCAGCAGCCAAGACGGACAGGCCAACACCGGGGAGCTGTTTTTT. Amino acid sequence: CASSQDGQANTGELFF.

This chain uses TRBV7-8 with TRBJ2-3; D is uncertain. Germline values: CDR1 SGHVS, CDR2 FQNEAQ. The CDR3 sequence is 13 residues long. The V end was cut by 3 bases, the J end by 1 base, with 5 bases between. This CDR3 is CASSFERTDTQYF. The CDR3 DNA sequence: TGTGCCAGCAGCTTCGAACGCACAGATACGCAGTATTTT.